The 13 T cell receptor beta chains reported below all come from one sample, sequenced in a study of CD8 T cells in ankylosing spondylitis. Overall study findings and caveats: A TCR beta motif of under ten highly homologous variants appeared characteristic of ankylosing spondylitis blood.

TCRdb ran MiXCR on the 5' RACE reads and lists one entry per CDR3 protein. The table shows roughly 440,000 distinct CDR3 sequences, with 15% to 20% occurring only once. Antigens of these TCRs are unknown. The sequenced material came from blood, either unsorted or a sorted T cell fraction (not recorded which). All receptors come from a male donor with ankylosing spondylitis.

The chain carries TRBV6-2 or TRBV6-3 and TRBJ2-3; D possibly corresponds to TRBD2 (6 bases). There are 16 residues in the CDR3. Germline V CDR1 and CDR2: MNHEY, SVGEGT. V shed 6 bases and J shed 0 bases, with 16 bases lying between them. CDR3 amino acids: CASRPRDFPSTDTQYF. The CDR3 DNA reads as TGTGCCAGCAGGCCTAGGGACTTTCCTAGCACAGATACGCAGTATTTT.

V gene TRBV21-1 combines with J gene TRBJ2-7; TRBD1 is the table's D call and was not checked against the DNA. TRBV21-1 represents a pseudogene. The CDR3 totals 15 residues. The CDR3 bases are TGTGCCAGCAGCCACTTCCGGGACAGCACCTACGAGCAGTACTTC. Amino acids: CASSHFRDSTYEQYF.

The V gene is TRBV12-3 or TRBV12-4, the J gene TRBJ2-5; possibly TRBD1 for D (6 bases). The CDR3 consists of 13 residues. Trimming left V 6 bases short and J 5 bases short, with 13 bases between. The CDR3 DNA follows: TGTGCCAGCAGCCTGAGGGGGACCGAGACCCAGTACTTC. Amino acid sequence: CASSLRGTETQYF.

The gene calls are TRBV25-1 and TRBJ2-5, with D uncertain. Germline V CDR1 and CDR2: MGHDK, SYGVNS. The CDR3 runs to 14 residues. The V and J ends lost 5 bases and 5 bases respectively, with 15 bases between them. The CDR3 reads CASSRVVAGETQYF. The CDR3 region has the DNA TGTGCCAGCAGTAGGGTGGTAGCTGGGGAGACCCAGTACTTC.

The chain is built from TRBV5-1 and TRBJ2-7, with 12 bases that match TRBD2. J was trimmed by 9 bases and V by 4 bases; bases with no gene match: 11. The CDR3 has 15 amino acids. Germline V lookup: CDR1 SGHRS, CDR2 YFSETQ. The chain's CDR3 is CASSPQTSGRLVQYF. The CDR3 region has the DNA TGCGCCAGCAGCCCCCAGACTAGCGGGAGACTCGTGCAGTACTTC.

This sequence joins TRBV2 and TRBJ2-7, with TRBD2 matching over 7 bases. This CDR3 comprises 13 residues. Losses at the gene ends were 7 bases for V and 5 bases for J; bases not matched to a gene: 8. CDR1 and CDR2 from the germline V gene are SNHLY and FYNNEI. In nucleotides, the CDR3 is TGTGCCAGCACCGTATTGGGAGGGAACGAGCAGTACTTC. It specifies CASTVLGGNEQYF.

This clonotype has just a few counts. V gene TRBV25-1 combines with J gene TRBJ2-7; D gene uncertain. The length of the CDR3 is 11 residues. Trimming cost V 3 bases and J 7 bases, with 7 bases left between them. Germline CDR1 is MGHDK and CDR2 is SYGVNS. The CDR3 spells CASSDQWEQYF. CDR3 nucleotides: TGTGCCAGCAGTGACCAGTGGGAGCAGTACTTC.

This clonotype was counted only a few times. The V gene is TRBV20-1, the J gene TRBJ2-1, with D hard to call. This CDR3 comprises 14 residues. Deletions cut 4 bases from V and 0 bases from J, with 10 bases between. Looked up from germline, CDR1 is DFQATT and CDR2 is SNEGSKA (reference sequence). The CDR3 protein is CSANGYVSYNEQFF. For the CDR3, the DNA is TGCAGTGCTAACGGCTACGTCTCCTACAATGAGCAGTTCTTC.

This clonotype was observed a handful of times. This chain joins TRBV6-1 and TRBJ2-1; TRBD2 agrees at 12 bases. V lost 8 bases, J lost 2 bases, and 1 base stayed unmatched. This CDR3 region has 14 residues. Germline lookup yields CDR1 MNHNS and CDR2 SASEGT. The CDR3 region is CASRTSGAYNEQFF. The CDR3 nucleotides read TGTGCCAGCCGGACTAGCGGGGCCTACAATGAGCAGTTCTTC.

This clonotype was recorded at least ten times. The chain couples TRBV5-1 to TRBJ1-6; D might be TRBD1 (6 bases). Per germline, CDR1 SGHRS and CDR2 YFSETQ. The CDR3 sequence is 15 residues long. Between the trimmed V and J ends, which lost 4 bases and 7 bases, there was a span of 15 bases. For the CDR3, the DNA is TGCGCCAGCAGCCAACGAACAGGGCCGAATTCACCCCTCCACTTT. It translates to CASSQRTGPNSPLHF.

CDR3 in DNA: TGTGCCACCAGCAGAAAGGGATCCTACGAGCAGTACTTC. Translated, it gives CATSRKGSYEQYF. The chain has TRBV15 and TRBJ2-7; D unclear. Per germline, CDR1 LNHNV and CDR2 YYDKDF (reference sequence). This CDR3 contains 13 residues. With 2 bases removed from V and 1 base from J, the gap between germline ends came to 6 bases.

In its sample, this clonotype was seen a few times. V and J are TRBV4-2 and TRBJ1-2; a weak D match, TRBD1 (6 bases). CDR3 length: 13 residues. Deletions cut 1 base from V and 3 bases from J, with 6 bases between. The germline gives CDR1 LGHNA, CDR2 YNFKEQ. For the CDR3, the DNA is TGTGCCAGCAGCCAAGGGACAGACTATGGCTACACCTTC. Protein product: CASSQGTDYGYTF.

The chain is built from TRBV7-6 and TRBJ2-6; 9 nucleotides align to TRBD2. The V gene's germline CDR1 is SGHVS and CDR2 FNYEAQ. This CDR3 has 17 residues. Trimming removed 5 bases from V and 3 bases from J; junction bases left unmatched: 8. CDR3 residues: CASSPYSGSGGANVLTF. Here the CDR3 DNA reads TGTGCCAGCAGCCCGTATAGCGGGAGTGGTGGGGCCAACGTCCTGACTTTC.